Listed here are 10 T cell receptor beta chains from one sample, sequenced in a study of OX40 agonist ivuxolimab in advanced cancers. Sequencing was performed with immunoSEQ multiplex PCR; in TCRdb, only in-frame clones are kept and a portion is missing. Here the sample spans approximately 94,000 clones, 75% to 95% being singletons. The sequences come from CD4+ or CD8+ T cells sorted from blood, collected in a trial of the OX40 agonist ivuxolimab. These receptors were taken from an adult with an advanced solid tumor such as melanoma, head and neck, liver or kidney cancer.

V and J are TRBV14 and TRBJ2-1; possible D gene TRBD2, 5 bases. The germline gives CDR1 SGHDN, CDR2 FVKESK. Deletions cut 3 bases from V and 0 bases from J, with 9 bases between. This CDR3 is 15 amino acids long. This chain's CDR3 is CASSQRASSYNEQFF. In DNA form, the CDR3 reads TGTGCCAGCAGCCAGAGGGCCAGCTCCTACAATGAGCAGTTCTTC.

The chain has TRBV11-3 and TRBJ2-7; D gene ambiguous. CDR1 is SGHNT, CDR2 YENEEA, per germline. Trimming stripped 5 bases from V and 6 bases from J, with 14 bases between. The length of the CDR3 is 13 residues. As DNA, the CDR3 is TGTGCCAGCAGCGGCCGCTCGCGCGTCGAGCAGTACTTC. Its protein product is CASSGRSRVEQYF. Full variable domain (rest looked up from reference TRBV11-3 and TRBJ2-7): EAGVVQSPRYKIIEKKQPVAFWCNPISGHNTLYWYLQNLGQGPELLIRYENEEAVDDSQLPKDRFSAERLKGVDSTLKIQPAELGDSAVYLCASSGRSRVEQYFGPGTRLTVT.

This clone was seen more than once but under ten times. The chain recombines TRBV27 with TRBJ2-7; no clear D gene. V gave up 6 bases and J gave up 2 bases, with 14 bases separating them. The germline V gene encodes CDR1 MNHEY and CDR2 SMNVEV (reference sequence). The CDR3 sequence is 14 residues long. DNA of the CDR3: TGTGCCAGCAGCGCGAGACGAGCAACCTACGAGCAGTACTTC. Its translation: CASSARRATYEQYF.

The genes are TRBV7-9 and TRBJ1-4, with a possible D match to TRBD1 (6 bases). V was cut by 5 bases and J by 6 bases, with 13 bases left in between. The CDR3 extends over 14 amino acids. CDR1 and CDR2 from the germline V gene are SEHNR and FQNEAQ (reference sequence). The CDR3 region is CASSLKGTYEKLFF. CDR3 DNA sequence: TGTGCCAGCAGCCTAAAGGGGACATATGAAAAACTGTTTTTT.

The J gene is TRBJ1-4, the V gene TRBV28, with D unclear. The V gene lost 7 bases and the J gene lost 5 bases, with 17 bases spanning the gap. Germline lookup yields CDR1 MDHEN and CDR2 SYDVKM. This CDR3 comprises 15 residues. CDR3 sequence: CASNLSGIGNEKLFF. In DNA form, the CDR3 reads TGTGCCAGCAATCTGAGCGGGATCGGAAATGAAAAACTGTTTTTT.

V is TRBV7-8 and J is TRBJ2-1; the match to TRBD1 covers 11 bases. Germline V gives CDR1 SGHVS, CDR2 FQNEAQ. V was clipped by 4 bases and J by 2 bases; unmatched bases: 4. This CDR3 is 16 amino acids long. The CDR3 protein is CASSSRDRGTYNEQFF. Here the CDR3 DNA reads TGTGCCAGCAGCTCCCGGGACAGGGGGACCTACAATGAGCAGTTCTTC. Combining the CDR3 with reference TRBV7-8 and TRBJ2-1 gives the whole variable domain GAGVSQSPRYKVAKRGQDVALRCDPISGHVSLFWYQQALGQGPEFLTYFQNEAQLDKSGLPSDRFFAERPEGSVSTLKIQRTQQEDSAVYLCASSSRDRGTYNEQFFGPGTRLTVL.

The sample holds one count of this clone. This chain uses TRBV2 with TRBJ2-1; 7 bases align to TRBD1. The ends lost 6 bases at V and 0 bases at J; junction bases unmatched: 5. Germline-derived CDR1 and CDR2 are SNHLY and FYNNEI. The CDR3 sequence is 15 residues long. This CDR3 reads CASSADRASYNEQFF. The DNA for the CDR3 is TGTGCCAGCAGCGCCGACAGGGCCTCCTACAATGAGCAGTTCTTC.

This chain uses TRBV20-1 with TRBJ2-5; D tentatively fits TRBD1 or TRBD2 (5 bases each). V gave up 6 bases and J gave up 8 bases, with 13 bases separating them. CDR1 is DFQATT and CDR2 is SNEGSKA in the germline V gene (reference sequence). There are 11 residues in the CDR3. CDR3 DNA: TGCAGTGCCCAGGCCGGGGCAACCCAGTACTTC. It translates to CSAQAGATQYF.

This rearrangement joins TRBV9 to TRBJ2-3, with D uncertain. Trimming removed 2 bases at V and 2 bases at J, with 6 bases between. CDR1 is SGDLS and CDR2 is YYNGEE in the germline V gene. This CDR3 is built from 13 residues. This CDR3 is CASSVDSTDTQYF. The CDR3 DNA reads TGTGCCAGCAGCGTCGATTCCACAGATACGCAGTATTTT.

The chain is built from TRBV5-1 and TRBJ2-7; 8 nucleotides align to TRBD1. This CDR3 has 13 residues. Germline V gene sequence: CDR1 SGHRS, CDR2 YFSETQ. V gave up 5 bases and J gave up 3 bases; unmatched junction bases: 4. The CDR3 sequence is CASRSQGDYEQYF. The CDR3 bases are TGCGCCAGCAGATCACAGGGGGACTACGAGCAGTACTTC.